This entry features one T cell receptor (beta chain) sequence. Its antigen remains unknown. This entry is derived from a study of cytomegalovirus exposure and HLA in healthy donors. The assay was immunoSEQ multiplex PCR, and TCRdb's table has in-frame clones only and misses some. The data contain about 110,000 clones, about 85% of them singletons. Study conclusions and caveats: Through in vitro validation, three CMV-associated chains were shown to be specific for CMV antigens.

The CDR3 is made up of 14 amino acids. Germline-derived CDR1 and CDR2 are MDHEN and SYDVKM. Trimming at V came to 6 bases and at J to 4 bases, leaving 6 bases not matched to a gene. The sequencing input was PBMCs. The TCR comes from a young woman in good health and CMV-seronegative. The gene calls are TRBV28 and TRBJ2-7; 10 bases map to TRBD1. The CDR3 DNA is TGTGCCAGCAGCCCCTCGGACAGGGGGTACGAGCAGTACTTC. Translating it yields CASSPSDRGYEQYF.